The present T cell receptor (beta chain) was sequenced within a study of cytomegalovirus exposure and HLA in healthy donors. General study points: The Asian-associated ancestry cluster reportedly had fewer N-insertions than the 666-donor mean in a later analysis.

13 Jbeta primers and 60 Vbeta primers were used for the PCR. TCRdb's table, derived via immunoSEQ multiplex PCR, lists solely in-frame clones and lacks some. The data hold hundreds of thousands of clones, with around 80% observed a single time. CDR1 is GTSNPN, CDR2 SVGIG, per germline (reference sequence). The CDR3 is 19 residues long. V shed 2 bases and J 6 bases; nucleotides not matched to a gene: 22. Note on this clone: What it binds is unknown.

This chain connects TRBV30 to TRBJ2-4, with TRBD2 identical over 7 bases. The TCR comes from a man aged 40-50 years in good health and CMV-seronegative. Input material: PBMCs. The CDR3 spells CAWSPRAWLAGEFGNIQYF. CDR3 nucleotide sequence: TGTGCCTGGAGTCCCCGGGCTTGGTTGGCGGGAGAGTTCGGAAACATTCAGTACTTC.